This T cell receptor beta chain was captured by sequencing in a study of radiation and T cells in renal cell carcinoma (TCRdb year 2020). Broadly, across the study: Samples were obtained from a clinical trial, in which 15 Gy stereotactic body radiation therapy was delivered to primary renal cell carcinomas and nephrectomy was performed 4 weeks later. In total, more than 50 samples underwent TCR beta sequencing: around 26 tumors plus 27 peripheral blood samples. In the 40 to 55 samples combined, around 3.9 million unique CDR3 nucleotide sequences were found, encoding roughly 2,500,000 unique CDR3 amino acid sequences. On the study overall, not on this receptor specifically: No pretreatment tumor biopsies were available, so the baseline intratumoral presence of clonotypes could not be determined. In blood, the top tumor clonotypes increased from baseline to 2 weeks after radiation and then shrank by 4 weeks, which suggests a temporary expansion of tumor-resident clones. Because the trial had a single-armed design, the trial could not examine how radiation dose or scheduling affected the TCR repertoire. Changes in the blood repertoire were not tracked past 4 weeks after treatment.

The immunoSEQ kit was used, according to the manufacturer's recommendations, to generate TCR beta libraries from genomic DNA. For library preparation, a first multiplex PCR was performed with proprietary primers, followed by a second PCR in which unique barcodes were added, and bead cleanups were performed after each round. A kit-provided positive control reaction and a negative control reaction were included in every sample batch. The final libraries were assessed on an Agilent 4200 TapeStation D1000 ScreenTape, pooled by volume, and quantified by qPCR. Sequencing was performed on an Illumina NextSeq500 with a MidOutput 150-cycle cartridge, and 156 Read1 and 15 Index1 cycles were run with kit custom primers. The pooled library was loaded at 0.8 to 1 pM, and about 21% PhiX control was spiked in. The paper's processing steps were these. The vendor-processed data were analyzed in R, and a clonotype was defined as all T cells that share the same CDR3 nucleotide sequence. In the clone abundance analyses, frequencies were normalized to the 10,000 most abundant clones in each sample. Public T cell clones, which averaged fewer than five per sample, were removed prior to analysis. Tumor-enriched and baseline blood-enriched clonotypes were defined by at least a 32-fold difference in abundance between compartments. A beta-binomial differential abundance model was applied to find clonotypes that expanded or contracted between blood time points. The Baroni-Urbani and Buser coefficient was used to measure tumor-blood repertoire similarity, and groups were compared with two-tailed Wilcoxon tests in R. In its TCRdb copy, this immuneACCESS table keeps in-frame sequences only and misses some clones. Where compared with another copy, unresolved V genes explain less than half of these, and the others have no known cause. V, J and clone size derive from that table, while D and trimming were established from the DNA sequence. The table for this sample lists 150,000 or so clones; approximately 90% of them were counted only once. In total, the top ten clones hold around 4.4% of the sample.

This clone is a singleton in its sample. Its antigen is not yet known. There are no base qualities to consult, and no much larger clone falls within one base. From a lookup of the germline V gene (reference sequence), CDR1 and CDR2 are SGHNT and YYREEE. Its CDR3 holds 15 amino acids, cysteine through phenylalanine. Just CDR3 DNA is preserved here, 45 bases in frame from base 1. V is clipped by 3 bases and J by 5 bases, and the sequence between their germline boundaries is 15 bases long. The time point label, read with the paper, signifies: baseline pretreatment blood. The treatment or condition tag for this specimen amounts to: 15 Gy SBRT to primary tumor, nephrectomy 4 weeks later. To follow tumor-enriched clonotypes, serial peripheral blood was collected from radiation-treated patients at baseline and at 2 weeks and 4 weeks after SBRT. Renal cell carcinoma with clear cell pathology was present in all patients. The QIAamp DNA Blood Mini Kit (Qiagen) was used to prepare genomic DNA for TCR sequencing. Samples were included in the analyses only if all quality control checks were passed.

The sequence was collected from a woman between 65 and 79 years old with renal cell carcinoma. The V gene is TRBV5-4 and the J gene is TRBJ2-1, with the D gene possibly TRBD1 or TRBD2, each one fitting 5 bases. This material consisted of blood, taken from a patient whose treatment included radiotherapy and nephrectomy. The CDR3 has the sequence CASSWDVRRNNEQFF. The nucleotides are TGTGCCAGCAGCTGGGACGTAAGACGAAACAATGAGCAGTTCTTC.